Following are 21 T cell receptor beta chains from one sample sequenced in a study of control samples from healthy donors and cancer patients. Some clones are missing from TCRdb's copy, which holds only in-frame ones; the method was immunoSEQ multiplex PCR. The data show 100,000 to 120,000 clones, roughly 88% seen once. The sequenced sample consisted of PBMCs. The receptors come from a woman aged 55-69 years with lung cancer.

The gene calls are TRBV11-2 and TRBJ1-2; D is possibly TRBD1 (5 bases). CDR1 and CDR2 from the germline V gene are SGHAT and FQNNGV. The CDR3 covers 15 residues. Trimming removed 2 bases at V and 0 bases at J, with 10 bases between. As DNA, the CDR3 is TGTGCCAGCAGCTTACAGGGATCAGCTAACTATGGCTACACCTTC. Protein product: CASSLQGSANYGYTF.

This clone was seen a handful of times. The gene calls are TRBV19 and TRBJ1-2; D possibly corresponds to TRBD1 (6 bases). CDR1 and CDR2 (germline): LNHDA, SQIVND (reference sequence). The germline V and J ends were trimmed by 4 bases and 7 bases, with 16 bases remaining between them. CDR3 length: 14 residues. CDR3 sequence reads: CASSTTQGSGGYTF. The CDR3 nucleotides read TGTGCCAGTAGTACTACACAGGGTAGCGGTGGCTACACCTTC. Complete variable domain (other parts from reference TRBV19 and TRBJ1-2): DGGITQSPKYLFRKEGQNVTLSCEQNLNHDAMYWYRQDPGQGLRLIYYSQIVNDFQKGDIAEGYSVSREKKESFPLTVTSAQKNPTAFYLCASSTTQGSGGYTFGSGTRLTVV.

Only one count was recorded for this clone. This chain connects TRBV30 to TRBJ2-7, with D perhaps given as TRBD1 or TRBD2 (5 bases each). The CDR3 consists of 13 residues. From germline, CDR1 is GTSNPN and CDR2 SVGIG (reference sequence). V gave up 5 bases and J gave up 3 bases, with 14 bases separating them. The CDR3 region is CAWRGPGYYEQYF. CDR3 in DNA: TGTGCCTGGCGGGGACCAGGGTACTACGAGCAGTACTTC.

This chain uses TRBV24-1 with TRBJ2-1; 8 bases agree with TRBD1. In germline, CDR1 is KGHDR, CDR2 SFDVKD. CDR3 size: 14 residues. Trimming removed 10 bases from V and 6 bases from J; junction bases left unmatched: 10. The CDR3 DNA is TGTGCCACGCAGGACAGGGCGCGTTTCAATGAGCAGTTCTTC. It is translated as CATQDRARFNEQFF.

The count of this clone is one. V is TRBV7-9 and J is TRBJ2-3; no reliable D call. Between the trimmed V and J ends, which lost 0 bases and 2 bases, there was a span of 3 bases. CDR3 length: 13 amino acids. Germline values: CDR1 SEHNR, CDR2 FQNEAQ (reference sequence). The CDR3 nucleotides read TGTGCCAGCAGCTTAGCTTCCACAGATACGCAGTATTTT. This encodes CASSLASTDTQYF.

The chain recombines TRBV6-6 with TRBJ2-3; TRBD2 matches 12 bases. CDR3 length equals 17 residues. The V and J ends lost 5 bases and 0 bases, in that order; junction bases with no gene match: 6. Germline V gene sequence: CDR1 MNHNY, CDR2 SVGAGI (reference sequence). In DNA form, the CDR3 reads TGTGCCAGCAGTCCCCTCGGGACTAGCGGGAGCACAGATACGCAGTATTTT. It translates to CASSPLGTSGSTDTQYF.

The genes are TRBV5-4 and TRBJ1-2, with 8 bases identical to TRBD1. The CDR3 is made up of 12 amino acids. From germline, CDR1 is SGHNT and CDR2 YYREEE (reference sequence). J gave up 12 bases and V 5 bases, and 9 bases lay outside the gene matches. The CDR3 DNA reads TGTGCCAGCAGTTTGACACAGGGGGTGGACACCTTC. It yields the protein CASSLTQGVDTF.

The chain joins TRBV3-1 (or the pseudogene TRBV3-2) to TRBJ1-4, with D possibly being TRBD1 (5 bases). Per the germline V gene, CDR1 is LGHDT and CDR2 is YNNKEL (reference sequence). The germline V and J ends were trimmed by 4 bases and 8 bases, with 17 bases remaining between them. This CDR3 is built from 15 residues. CDR3 region: CASSLGFGSGEKLFF. The CDR3, as DNA: TGTGCCAGCAGCCTGGGTTTCGGGTCAGGGGAAAAACTGTTTTTT.

This clone showed up just once. The rearrangement joins TRBV7-2 to TRBJ2-3; the match to TRBD1 covers 8 bases. Unmatched junction bases numbered 5, after V lost 3 bases and J lost 6 bases. This CDR3 spans 14 amino acids. Germline CDR1 reads SGHTA; CDR2 reads FQGNSA. CDR3 DNA sequence: TGTGCCAGCAGCTTCCAGGGGGCGCGGGATACGCAGTATTTT. This encodes CASSFQGARDTQYF.

The rearrangement joins TRBV5-4 to TRBJ2-6; D perhaps matches TRBD1 (6 bases). Trimming pared 2 bases from V and 7 bases from J, leaving 7 bases between. The length of the CDR3 is 13 residues. Germline V gene lookup returns CDR1 SGHNT and CDR2 YYREEE (reference sequence). CDR3 coding DNA: TGTGCCAGCAGCTTTGGGACAGCCAACGTCCTGACTTTC. This encodes CASSFGTANVLTF.

V usage is TRBV19 and J usage is TRBJ2-1, with 16 bases matching TRBD2. This CDR3 is 17 amino acids long. Looked up from germline, CDR1 is LNHDA and CDR2 is SQIVND (reference sequence). V lost 3 bases to trimming and J lost 2 bases; unmatched junction nucleotides: 1. The DNA of the CDR3 is TGTGCCAGTAGTATCGGGACTAGCGGGGGGGCCTACAATGAGCAGTTCTTC. Translation: CASSIGTSGGAYNEQFF.

The chain combines TRBV13 with TRBJ1-1, with 8 bases identical to TRBD1. CDR3 length equals 14 residues. The germline gives CDR1 PRHDT, CDR2 FYEKMQ (reference sequence). V lost 7 bases and J lost 0; bases outside the gene matches: 4. In DNA form, the CDR3 reads TGTGCCAGCAACCGACAGGGGATGAACACTGAAGCTTTCTTT. Translated: CASNRQGMNTEAFF.

The chain recombines TRBV7-8 with TRBJ1-1, with D unclear. The CDR3 sequence is 11 residues long. The ends were cut back, 2 bases at V and 6 bases at J, with 4 bases in the middle. Germline CDR1 is SGHVS and CDR2 is FQNEAQ. The CDR3 DNA follows: TGTGCCAGCAGCTTATGGGCTGAAGCTTTCTTT. This codes for CASSLWAEAFF. Full variable domain (rest looked up from reference TRBV7-8 and TRBJ1-1): GAGVSQSPRYKVAKRGQDVALRCDPISGHVSLFWYQQALGQGPEFLTYFQNEAQLDKSGLPSDRFFAERPEGSVSTLKIQRTQQEDSAVYLCASSLWAEAFFGQGTRLTVV.

The rearrangement joins TRBV6-2 or TRBV6-3 to TRBJ1-3; D not certain. V lost 2 bases, J lost 0 bases, and 14 bases lay in between. The CDR3 contains 17 residues. Germline values: CDR1 MNHEY, CDR2 SVGEGT. CDR3 sequence (DNA): TGTGCCAGCAGTTACCCTATGGGCCAATACTCTGGAAACACCATATATTTT. Amino acids: CASSYPMGQYSGNTIYF.

The chain employs TRBV6-5 and TRBJ2-7; D is undetermined. The germline V gene has CDR1 MNHEY and CDR2 SVGAGI. This CDR3 has 13 amino acids. V lost 10 bases and J 5 bases, leaving 18 bases between the germline ends. The DNA of the CDR3 is TGTGCCACCCTTTTCTCCGGAGCTAACGAGCAGTACTTC. Translation gives CATLFSGANEQYF.

The rearrangement links TRBV11-2 to TRBJ1-2; D gene unclear. Germline loops: CDR1 SGHAT, CDR2 FQNNGV. This CDR3 contains 14 residues. Trimming removed 0 bases from V and 6 bases from J, with 11 bases in between. The CDR3 DNA is TGTGCCAGCAGCTTAGAATGGGATGGGGATGGCTACACCTTC. Protein: CASSLEWDGDGYTF.

The chain uses TRBV18 and TRBJ1-1; D uncertain. Trimming shortened V by 2 bases and J by 3 bases, and 10 bases separated the two germline ends. The CDR3 spans 14 residues. Germline lookup yields CDR1 KGHSH and CDR2 LQKENI. The CDR3 DNA reads TGTGCCAGCTCACCAACGGGAGCGGACACTGAAGCTTTCTTT. Its translation is CASSPTGADTEAFF.

This clone appeared a few times. This chain links TRBV28 with TRBJ2-5; D is uncertain. This CDR3 spans 13 amino acids. Germline assignment: CDR1 MDHEN and CDR2 SYDVKM. V lost 6 bases to trimming and J lost 5 bases, with 13 bases between them. The DNA for the CDR3 is TGTGCCAGCAGCCCGGCGATCGAGGAGACCCAGTACTTC. It encodes CASSPAIEETQYF. The variable domain in full, with the rest retrieved from reference TRBV28 and TRBJ2-5, is DVKVTQSSRYLVKRTGEKVFLECVQDMDHENMFWYRQDPGLGLRLIYFSYDVKMKEKGDIPEGYSVSREKKERFSLILESASTNQTSMYLCASSPAIEETQYFGPGTRLLVL.

This chain connects TRBV7-9 to TRBJ1-1; D is undetermined. V was trimmed by 1 base and J by 1 base, leaving 10 bases between them. Germline CDR1 and CDR2: SEHNR and FQNEAQ (reference sequence). The CDR3 runs 15 residues. The CDR3 DNA reads TGTGCCAGCAGCTTAGGTCGTGGCCAGAACACTGAAGCTTTCTTT. It is translated as CASSLGRGQNTEAFF. Drawing the rest from reference TRBV7-9 and TRBJ1-1, the complete variable domain is DTGVSQNPRHKITKRGQNVTFRCDPISEHNRLYWYRQTLGQGPEFLTYFQNEAQLEKSRLLSDRFSAERPKGSFSTLEIQRTEQGDSAMYLCASSLGRGQNTEAFFGQGTRLTVV.

The genes are TRBV10-2 and TRBJ1-3; D is uncertain. Germline loops: CDR1 WSHSY, CDR2 SAAADI. The CDR3 has 15 amino acids. V lost 6 bases to trimming and J lost 0 bases, with 12 bases between them. The CDR3 reads CASREAGVSGNTIYF. CDR3 nucleotide sequence: TGCGCCAGCAGGGAGGCAGGCGTCTCTGGAAACACCATATATTTT.

The V call is TRBV5-1, the J call TRBJ2-3; TRBD2 aligns across 7 bases. With V trimmed by 0 bases and J by 4 bases, 2 bases remained unmatched. Germline V lookup: CDR1 SGHRS, CDR2 YFSETQ. This CDR3 comprises 14 residues. CDR3 amino acids: CASSLVAGSDTQYF. CDR3 DNA: TGCGCCAGCAGCTTGGTAGCGGGTTCAGATACGCAGTATTTT.